Listed below are T cell receptor beta chains from one sample, sequenced in a study of OX40 agonist ivuxolimab in advanced cancers. Some clones are missing from TCRdb's copy, which holds only in-frame ones; the method was immunoSEQ multiplex PCR. The sample records roughly 61,000 clones, about 81% being singletons. The sequencing here drew on CD4+ or CD8+ T cells sorted from blood, taken in a trial of the OX40 agonist ivuxolimab. The receptor source for this set is an adult with an advanced solid tumor such as melanoma, head and neck, liver or kidney cancer. Each CDR3 is given without its conserved first and last residue. Rows give clone size only sometimes, using once, few, many, or a class for an expanded clone.

clone_size v_call cdr3_aa
- TRBV18 ASSPNRGTGNTIY
- TRBV6-1 ASSEPLSGRETQY
- TRBV5-1 ASRWTGGNTDTQY
- TRBV2 ASSRTTGGLGETQY
- TRBV2 ASRVGLNTGELF
once TRBV5-1 ASSQGGSSYNEQF
- TRBV7-2 ASSSSNRGRPEAQY
- TRBV27 ASSLRASGVDEQY
- TRBV7-2 ASSGQGYNSPLH
- TRBV27 ASSLSPEYEQY
- TRBV6-1 ASSEDRLNSPLH
medium-sized TRBV5-4 ASSLEPATNEKLF
- TRBV2 ASSPAGGAQNIQY
- TRBV2 ASRGTQGAGEQY
once TRBV27 ASRGGGRNSNSPLH
- TRBV7-2 ASSLHTGTGAGQF
- TRBV6-1 ASRGGQGAGELF
- TRBV11-3 ASSSTGSRETQY
- TRBV11-3 ASSGQRGGLNTGELF
- TRBV19 ASSIPRAGNTGELF
- TRBV18 ASSPLIKTGTSGELF
- TRBV5-1 ASSRGGDYQETQY
- TRBV28 ASSLAGGAWQPQH
- TRBV6-5 ASSPGRGNGYT
- TRBV4-2 ASSLTSGTGTANTGELF
- TRBV5-6 ASTRAGRNQETQY
- TRBV6-6 ASSPEGVNEQF
- TRBV10-1 ASSPRVISGANVLT
few TRBV7-7 ASSQEVQETQY
many TRBV2 ASTSGTDRKLF
- TRBV18 ASSPPSSGGVEAF
- TRBV6-5 ASSYQRGDTEAF
- TRBV2 ASSLIQASTDTQY
- TRBV19 ASTNLGGYYNEQF
- TRBV5-1 ASSLDGGGDYEQY
- TRBV19 ASSIQVGNQPQH
- TRBV19 ASSIGTVRNTGELF
- TRBV7-9 ASSLVGSYSGNTIY
- TRBV29-1 SVDSIMGLAGDEQF
- TRBV6-5 ASSKLAGGDNEQF